The 32 T cell receptor beta chains below all came from one sample that was sequenced in a study of T-cell memory formation after mild COVID-19. MiXCR, run by TCRdb on the 5' RACE reads, gives a single entry per CDR3 protein. Seen here are some 350,000 distinct CDR3 sequences, around a sixth observed once, and the top ten hold about a fifth. Sequenced input: PBMCs or a T cell subset sorted from them (not recorded which). The source is a man aged 18 to 29 who had mild COVID-19 (a few samples of this study predate the infection). Cell type and time point are not known.

This clonotype was detected a few times. The chain is built from TRBV4-3 and TRBJ2-2, with D possibly TRBD1 on 6 matching bases. The germline V and J ends were trimmed by 4 bases and 5 bases, with 11 bases remaining between them. CDR1 is LGHNA, CDR2 YSLEER, per germline. CDR3 length equals 14 residues. DNA for the CDR3: TGCGCCAGCAGCCCGAGGGGGTATACCGGGGAGCTGTTTTTT. This codes for CASSPRGYTGELFF.

This clonotype was seen only once. This chain connects TRBV11-2 to TRBJ2-1, with D hard to call. Germline CDR1 reads SGHAT; CDR2 reads FQNNGV. Trimming stripped 5 bases from V and 7 bases from J, with 6 bases between. The CDR3 runs to 11 residues. Here the CDR3 reads CASSPVNEQFF. The DNA of the CDR3 is TGTGCCAGCAGCCCGGTGAATGAGCAGTTCTTC. The entire variable domain, with the rest obtained from reference TRBV11-2 and TRBJ2-1, is as follows: EAGVAQSPRYKIIEKRQSVAFWCNPISGHATLYWYQQILGQGPKLLIQFQNNGVVDDSQLPKDRFSAERLKGVDSTLKIQPAKLEDSAVYLCASSPVNEQFFGPGTRLTVL.

This clonotype was counted ten times or more. The chain is built from TRBV2 and TRBJ2-3, with 7 nucleotides matching TRBD2. The CDR3 has 16 residues. Trimming removed 5 bases from V and 2 bases from J; junction bases left unmatched: 10. Germline CDR1 is SNHLY and CDR2 is FYNNEI. The CDR3 nucleotides read TGTGCCAGCAGTTATTCTAGCGGTCCTTACACAGATACGCAGTATTTT. Protein product: CASSYSSGPYTDTQYF.

The chain couples TRBV7-6 to TRBJ2-5; no firm D call. Germline loops: CDR1 SGHVS, CDR2 FNYEAQ. The CDR3 is made up of 13 amino acids. With 5 bases removed from V and 4 bases from J, the gap between germline ends came to 11 bases. As DNA, the CDR3 is TGTGCCAGCAGCATACACCTTGCAGAGACCCAGTACTTC. Translating it yields CASSIHLAETQYF.

In this sample, this clonotype turned up many times. The chain employs TRBV10-3 and TRBJ1-2; 9 bases fit TRBD1. J gave up 8 bases and V 3 bases, and 7 bases lay outside the gene matches. The CDR3 runs to 14 residues. Germline values: CDR1 ENHRY, CDR2 SYGVKD. CDR3 sequence: CAISDEGTGRGYTF. CDR3 bases: TGTGCCATCAGTGATGAGGGGACAGGGAGAGGCTACACCTTC.

This clonotype was recorded a few times. This sequence joins TRBV5-4 and TRBJ1-1; TRBD1 agrees at 7 bases. V lost 4 bases, J lost 4 bases, and 10 bases stayed unmatched. The length of the CDR3 is 15 residues. Per the germline V gene, CDR1 is SGHNT and CDR2 is YYREEE (reference sequence). CDR3 region: CASSTSRGLRTEAFF. The CDR3 DNA reads as TGTGCCAGCAGCACCTCTAGGGGGCTTCGCACTGAAGCTTTCTTT.

This clonotype was picked up many times. This chain links TRBV2 with TRBJ2-4, with D perhaps TRBD1 (7 bases). The CDR3 is 13 residues long. The germline V gene encodes CDR1 SNHLY and CDR2 FYNNEI. The V and J ends lost 8 bases and 7 bases respectively, with 15 bases between them. The CDR3 reads CASGLAGGNIQYF. The CDR3 DNA reads as TGTGCCAGCGGGCTGGCAGGGGGGAACATTCAGTACTTC.

This clonotype has ten or more counts. The rearrangement links TRBV5-1 to TRBJ2-3; 8 nucleotides match TRBD2. The V gene's germline CDR1 is SGHRS and CDR2 YFSETQ. V dropped 3 bases and J dropped 6; count of bases not matched to a gene: 3. The CDR3 spans 13 residues. The chain's CDR3 is CASSSGGSDTQYF. CDR3 in DNA: TGCGCCAGCAGCTCGGGAGGGTCGGATACGCAGTATTTT.

This clonotype was counted at least ten times. J is TRBJ1-4 and V is TRBV10-3; 9 positions agree with TRBD1. V trimming: 11 bases; J trimming: 5 bases; junction bases outside the gene matches: 6. The CDR3 is 13 residues long. The germline CDR1 and CDR2 sequences are ENHRY and SYGVKD. The CDR3 loop is CASRQGENEKLFF. DNA of the CDR3: TGTGCCTCAAGACAGGGGGAGAATGAAAAACTGTTTTTT.

The chain has TRBV6-5 and TRBJ1-2, with 7 bases that match TRBD1. Germline lookup yields CDR1 MNHEY and CDR2 SVGAGI. Losses at the gene ends were 0 bases for V and 8 bases for J; bases not matched to a gene: 9. This CDR3 contains 15 residues. The CDR3 protein is CASSYSASGGRGYTF. The DNA for the CDR3 is TGTGCCAGCAGTTACTCGGCGTCAGGGGGACGGGGCTACACCTTC.

This chain connects TRBV6-5 to TRBJ2-2; 7 positions agree with TRBD1. The germline CDR1 and CDR2 sequences are MNHEY and SVGAGI. J lost 6 bases, V lost 2 bases, and 12 bases had no gene match. This CDR3 comprises 17 residues. This CDR3 reads CASSYRPTGAAAGELFF. The CDR3 nucleotides read TGTGCCAGCAGTTACCGACCTACAGGGGCCGCGGCCGGGGAGCTGTTTTTT.

The rearrangement links TRBV5-1 to TRBJ1-3; D is uncertain. Per germline, CDR1 SGHRS and CDR2 YFSETQ. With 0 bases removed from V and 0 bases from J, the gap between germline ends came to 4 bases. The CDR3 contains 14 residues. This CDR3 reads CASSLDTSGNTIYF. The CDR3 DNA reads TGCGCCAGCAGCTTGGACACCTCTGGAAACACCATATATTTT.

The V and J genes are TRBV4-1 and TRBJ2-2; TRBD2 might be the D (6 bases). The germline gives CDR1 MGHRA, CDR2 YSYEKL. Trimming took 2 bases from V and 7 from J, leaving 14 bases between them. The CDR3 runs 15 residues. DNA for the CDR3: TGCGCCAGCAGCCAAACGAGACTAGTCAGCGGGGAGCTGTTTTTT. It encodes CASSQTRLVSGELFF.

There are many counts of this clonotype. The chain combines TRBV5-1 with TRBJ2-2; TRBD2 matches 13 bases. This CDR3 comprises 16 residues. Germline CDR1 reads SGHRS; CDR2 reads YFSETQ. Trimming removed 5 bases from V and 6 bases from J; junction bases left unmatched: 7. CDR3 region: CASSSPGLAGPGELFF. The CDR3 nucleotides are TGCGCCAGCAGTTCTCCGGGACTAGCGGGGCCCGGGGAGCTGTTTTTT.

This clonotype came up a few times. The chain joins TRBV10-3 to TRBJ2-7, with a weak D call TRBD1 (6 bases). V lost 5 bases and J lost 4, with 12 bases in between. Looked up from germline, CDR1 is ENHRY and CDR2 is SYGVKD. CDR3 length: 13 amino acids. The CDR3 DNA reads TGTGCCATCAGTCAACAGGGTTCTTACGAGCAGTACGTC. Encoded protein: CAISQQGSYEQYV.

This clonotype was observed a few times. The chain links TRBV7-2 to TRBJ2-7, with 8 bases that match TRBD2. V lost 2 bases to trimming and J lost 2 bases; unmatched junction nucleotides: 8. Germline V lookup: CDR1 SGHTA, CDR2 FQGNSA. The CDR3 spans 16 residues. CDR3 region: CASSLTGGILAYEQYF. Written as DNA, the CDR3 is TGTGCCAGCAGCTTAACGGGGGGGATTTTGGCCTACGAGCAGTACTTC.

This clonotype was seen a few times. The J gene is TRBJ2-5, the V gene TRBV7-2; D is unclear. Trimming left V 5 bases short and J 5 bases short, with 15 bases between. Germline V gene lookup returns CDR1 SGHTA and CDR2 FQGNSA. The CDR3 runs to 14 residues. CDR3 in DNA: TGTGCCAGCAGCCCCAGCGCAGCCGCGGAGACCCAGTACTTC. Amino acids: CASSPSAAAETQYF. Together with reference TRBV7-2 and TRBJ2-5, the CDR3 gives the full variable domain: GAGVSQSPSNKVTEKGKDVELRCDPISGHTALYWYRQSLGQGLEFLIYFQGNSAPDKSGLPSDRFSAERTGGSVSTLTIQRTQQEDSAVYLCASSPSAAAETQYFGPGTRLLVL.

In its sample, this clonotype was seen a few times. This chain uses TRBV20-1 with TRBJ2-7, with 9 bases lining up with TRBD1. The ends lost 2 bases at V and 2 bases at J; junction bases unmatched: 7. The germline gives CDR1 DFQATT, CDR2 SNEGSKA (reference sequence). The CDR3 is 15 residues long. In DNA, the CDR3 is TGCAGTGCTAGATACCGGGACAGGGCAACCTACGAGCAGTACGTC. Translation: CSARYRDRATYEQYV.

This clonotype has a count of ten or more. V and J are TRBV5-1 and TRBJ1-1; 7 positions match TRBD1. Germline V gene lookup returns CDR1 SGHRS and CDR2 YFSETQ. This CDR3 region has 18 residues. Germline trimming cut 2 bases from V and 0 bases from J; bases unmatched to any gene: 13. The CDR3 protein is CASSLTQDRTYLNTEAFF. The CDR3 DNA follows: TGCGCCAGCAGCTTAACACAGGACAGGACGTATCTGAACACTGAAGCTTTCTTT.

This clonotype has a handful of counts. The chain uses TRBV4-2 and TRBJ1-3; TRBD1 agrees at 9 bases. V shed 1 base, J shed 4 bases, and the junction held 5 bases outside the gene matches. The germline gives CDR1 LGHNA, CDR2 YNFKEQ. The CDR3 has 16 residues. The CDR3 reads CASSQGGQGRGNTIYF. CDR3 coding DNA: TGTGCCAGCAGCCAAGGCGGACAGGGGAGAGGAAACACCATATATTTT.

This clonotype was found once. The chain carries TRBV11-2 and TRBJ1-1, with TRBD1 matching 10 bases. From germline, CDR1 is SGHAT and CDR2 FQNNGV. CDR3 length equals 17 residues. V gave up 4 bases and J gave up 4 bases; unmatched junction bases: 12. CDR3 amino acids: CASSYYRTGGTATEAFF. In DNA, the CDR3 is TGTGCCAGCAGCTACTACAGGACAGGGGGTACGGCCACTGAAGCTTTCTTT.

This chain uses TRBV6-2 or TRBV6-3 with TRBJ2-7; the D gene is possibly TRBD2 (6 bases). CDR1 MNHEY and CDR2 SVGEGT come from the germline V gene. This CDR3 spans 14 amino acids. The ends were cut back, 6 bases at V and 0 bases at J, with 12 bases in the middle. The CDR3 coding sequence is TGTGCCAGCAGGGGCGAGGGAGGCTCCTACGAGCAGTACTTC. Amino acid sequence: CASRGEGGSYEQYF.

The V gene is TRBV12-3 or TRBV12-4, the J gene TRBJ1-1; no clear D. Trimming removed 6 bases at V and 10 bases at J, with 18 bases between. The CDR3 totals 13 residues. The CDR3 DNA follows: TGTGCCAGCAGCTACCGCCCGGGGTTCGGAGCTTTCTTT. This codes for CASSYRPGFGAFF.

This clonotype has more than one count but fewer than ten. This chain connects TRBV5-1 to TRBJ1-1, with a possible D match to TRBD1 (5 bases). Germline V gives CDR1 SGHRS, CDR2 YFSETQ. Trimming took 1 base from V and 5 from J, leaving 15 bases between them. The CDR3 totals 15 residues. The CDR3 is CASSLSARAETEAFF. CDR3 bases: TGCGCCAGCAGCTTGAGTGCCAGGGCAGAGACTGAAGCTTTCTTT.

This chain connects TRBV11-2 to TRBJ2-7; TRBD1 aligns across 8 bases. Germline V gene lookup returns CDR1 SGHAT and CDR2 FQNNGV. Trimming at V came to 0 bases and at J to 2 bases, leaving 3 bases not matched to a gene. This CDR3 has 15 residues. CDR3 sequence reads: CASSLDGTGTYEQYF. The CDR3 bases are TGTGCCAGCAGCTTAGATGGGACAGGTACCTACGAGCAGTACTTC.

This chain links TRBV6-5 with TRBJ1-1, with D possibly being TRBD1 (5 bases). With 5 bases removed from V and 0 bases from J, the gap between germline ends came to 16 bases. The CDR3 runs to 16 residues. Germline values: CDR1 MNHEY, CDR2 SVGAGI. CDR3 DNA sequence: TGTGCCAGCAGTCACCGGGCAGGGTCGATGAACACTGAAGCTTTCTTT. Translated, it gives CASSHRAGSMNTEAFF.

This clonotype turned up a few times. V and J are TRBV20-1 and TRBJ1-2; 10 bases line up with TRBD1. Germline CDR1 is DFQATT and CDR2 is SNEGSKA (reference sequence). The CDR3 runs 12 residues. Trimming removed 6 bases from V and 7 bases from J; junction bases left unmatched: 5. The CDR3: CSAKTGGFGYTF. CDR3 nucleotides: TGCAGTGCCAAGACAGGGGGCTTTGGCTACACCTTC.

CDR3 sequence: CASSSNPWVREFF. The CDR3 DNA reads as TGTGCCAGCAGTTCCAATCCATGGGTCAGGGAGTTCTTC. The chain links TRBV27 to TRBJ2-1, with D maybe TRBD1 (5 bases). The V end was cut by 4 bases, the J end by 14 bases, with 18 bases between. CDR1 and CDR2 (germline): MNHEY, SMNVEV (reference sequence). The CDR3 loop spans 13 amino acids.

CDR3 DNA: TGTGCCAGCAGCTCCCCCGAGGGTAGCAATCAGCCCCAGCATTTT. Its translation: CASSSPEGSNQPQHF. The J gene is TRBJ1-5, the V gene TRBV7-9; D not certain. CDR3 size: 15 residues. The germline V and J ends were trimmed by 4 bases and 0 bases, with 10 bases remaining between them. CDR1 is SEHNR, CDR2 FQNEAQ, per germline (reference sequence).

This clonotype occurred a few times. This chain joins TRBV7-2 and TRBJ2-7; D is uncertain. The CDR3 is 13 residues long. V was trimmed by 4 bases and J by 6 bases, leaving 13 bases between them. Germline V gene sequence: CDR1 SGHTA, CDR2 FQGNSA. CDR3 region: CASSSRPNGEQYF. The CDR3 coding sequence is TGTGCCAGCAGCTCCCGGCCTAATGGCGAGCAGTACTTC. Based on the CDR3 plus reference TRBV7-2 and TRBJ2-7, the full variable domain is GAGVSQSPSNKVTEKGKDVELRCDPISGHTALYWYRQSLGQGLEFLIYFQGNSAPDKSGLPSDRFSAERTGGSVSTLTIQRTQQEDSAVYLCASSSRPNGEQYFGPGTRLTVT.

This clonotype was recorded at least ten times. The V call is TRBV10-3, the J call TRBJ2-1; no clear D gene. The CDR3 sequence is 13 residues long. CDR1 and CDR2 from the germline V gene are ENHRY and SYGVKD. The V end was cut by 2 bases, the J end by 5 bases, with 7 bases between. The CDR3 protein is CAISEDLDNEQFF. The CDR3 DNA sequence: TGTGCCATCAGTGAGGACCTGGACAATGAGCAGTTCTTC.

Points on this clonotype: One end of the junction varies from germline; a read error may be responsible. The chain joins TRBV10-3 to TRBJ1-1; TRBD1 might be the D (5 bases). CDR1 is ENHRY, CDR2 SYGVKD, per germline. The length of the CDR3 is 13 residues. This chain's CDR3 is CDISPGASTEAFF. CDR3 nucleotide sequence: TGTGACATCAGTCCCGGGGCCTCGACTGAAGCTTTCTTT.